The following is a TCR beta chain sequence with its context. Its antigen is unknown. After extraction with the RNeasy kit, about 0.45 to 1 ug of the RNA was reverse transcribed using random hexamers. TCRdb reprocessed the immunoSEQ multiplex PCR reads with MiXCR, giving one entry per CDR3 protein. The sample consists of about 85,000 distinct CDR3 sequences, approximately 95% of them appearing once. Germline-derived CDR1 and CDR2 are KGHSH and LQKENI. The CDR3 totals 15 residues. Trimming took off 5 bases at V and 2 bases at J, with 14 bases between the two ends. This sample stems from a study of CD8 T cells in Susac syndrome. Whole-study results and caveats: Among people with Susac, CD8+ clonal expansion was greatest in TEMRA cells and active patients.

V gene TRBV18 combines with J gene TRBJ2-3, with D perhaps matching TRBD2 (6 bases). Sequencing was carried out using CD8+ T cells from PBMCs. The sequence derives from a human donor with Susac syndrome. The CDR3 DNA sequence: TGTGCCAGCTCAGCCCGGGACTCCTCCACAGATACGCAGTATTTT. It encodes CASSARDSSTDTQYF.